Included here is one T cell receptor beta chain sequence, with context. The data originate from a study of response to subunit inactivated influenza vaccine. The CDR3 runs to 18 residues. CDR1 SGHDT and CDR2 YYEEEE come from the germline V gene. The V gene lost 0 bases and the J gene lost 0 bases, with 16 bases spanning the gap. TCRdb re-called the RT-PCR reads through MiXCR, storing one row per CDR3 protein. The data hold about 570,000 distinct CDR3 sequences, with approximately 10% observed a single time. The sample was also reused in another study, on T cells expressing NK-cell markers. That publication notes: Beta-chain TCR cDNA was generated via 5'RACE template switching with UMIs. Sorted CD3+CD56-NKG2C+, CD3+CD56+NKG2C- and CD3+CD56+NKG2C+ T cells were the source of the TCR beta repertoires. HCMV serostatus: most of the eight sequenced donors positive, one negative. No clear determination of HCMV specificity was made for expanded NKG2C+ T cell clones.

The V gene is TRBV5-6, the J gene TRBJ2-1; the D is unclear. The sample in question was PBMCs from blood, obtained on the day of vaccination. The TCR was taken from a man in his forties or fifties who received an inactivated influenza vaccine. CDR3 bases: TGTGCCAGCAGCTTGGCACGGAGCGCATCGAGCTCCTACAATGAGCAGTTCTTC. Its translation is CASSLARSASSSYNEQFF.